This TCR beta chain was observed in a study of shared clonotypes between healthy human individuals. Several immunoSEQ plates held equal portions of the genomic DNA taken from each subset. Only in-frame clones appear in the TCRdb table, and some are missing; sequencing was by immunoSEQ multiplex PCR. The table records some 2,100,000 clones, about 93% of them present only once. Naivety among CD8 cells was defined by CD45RO negativity and positive CCR7 selection, thereby excluding terminally differentiated effector memory CD45RA+ cells. Donors were Caucasian adults residing in Nashville, Tennessee, USA. The germline gives CDR1 LGHNA, CDR2 YSLEER. The CDR3 loop spans 17 amino acids. Deletions cut 1 base from V and 4 bases from J, with 18 bases between.

Material for sequencing was naive CD8+ T cells from PBMCs. The chain links TRBV4-3 to TRBJ2-3; tentatively, D is TRBD1 (6 bases). The TCR originated in a man younger than 35 in good health. Some clones in this sample may be carry-over from other donors' samples. In DNA form, the CDR3 reads TGCGCCAGCAGCCAAGGGTGGGCACAGGGCAGCGCAGATACGCAGTATTTT. It codes for CASSQGWAQGSADTQYF.